This T cell receptor (beta chain) was found in a study of identical twins (dated by TCRdb to 2015 to 2016). Some background on the complete study: To test whether fetal clonotypes persist, the study used deep sequencing on TCR alpha and beta repertoires from monozygotic twins, unrelated adults of various ages, and cord blood. Replicate twin experiments were performed at different times using different library preparation protocols to rule out contamination. What the work shows at the level of the full study, not this receptor alone: Zero-insertion analyses could be partly confounded by invariant T cells such as MAIT and iNKT, though diverse VJ usage argued against such confounding for most clonotypes. The excess sharing between twins in beta out-of-frame sequences was weaker because fewer shared sequences reduced the signal-to-noise ratio. Compared with coincidental sharing between unrelated individuals, out-of-frame TCR alpha sequences shared between twins had an excess of sequences with low generation probability. Because the same donors could not be followed over many years, the conclusions depended on cross-sectional statistical analysis. In monozygotic twins, recombination models systematically underestimated out-of-frame TCR alpha sharing, but the models matched the sharing seen between unrelated individuals. Fewer insertions were carried by abundant cord blood beta clonotypes, a similar but weaker trend appeared in young adult naive repertoires, and no such trend appeared in memory repertoires.

Only healthy Caucasian donors were included. The twin cohort consisted of three pairs of female monozygotic twins, all aged 18 to 29 years. Peripheral blood mononuclear cells were used as the source from which RNA for TCR libraries was isolated. The library was obtained by 5' RACE. The listed sequencing device is Illumina HiSeq 2000. Template switching introduced a universal primer binding site; the final cDNA contained a unique molecular identifier, enabling accurate counting of TCR cDNA molecules. Specific primers in the conserved constant-segment region were used to synthesize first-strand cDNA for TCR alpha and beta chains. To control for contamination, every cDNA library carried two barcodes: a SMART-Mk sample barcode plus Illumina barcodes. TruSeq adapter sequences and Illumina sample barcodes were added in two successive PCR steps. TCR alpha and beta cDNA libraries were sequenced on the Illumina HiSeq platform with custom primers. In the original analysis: MiGEC was used to process raw reads and extract unique molecular identifiers, and MiXCR was used to find CDR3 positions. Recombination models were inferred per individual with the repgenHMM and IGoR tools using an EM algorithm. The analysis of shared clonotypes was done with the tcR package in R, with sharing normalized by the product of cloneset sizes. To study raw recombination without the effects of thymic and clonal selection, out-of-frame nonproductive sequences were analyzed. Starting from the raw public reads, TCRdb applied fastp trimming at Q25, assembled clones with MiXCR and retained in-frame beta chains. Entries that share a CDR3 protein sequence are merged under the most common genes and DNA. TCRdb's processing, not the authors' own work, is the source of the V and J calls. The sample table lists under 1 million distinct CDR3 sequences, more than 9% of them with a count of one. The top ten clones comprise about 1.6% of the sample.

The germline V gene encodes CDR1 LGHDT and CDR2 YNNKEL (reference sequence). Relative to germline, V is missing 7 bases and J is missing 1 base, with 6 bases of the junction outside any gene match. There are 15 amino acids in the CDR3, from cysteine to phenylalanine inclusive. Of the read, only the CDR3 DNA is kept; its 45 bases are in frame from base 1. Remarks on this clonotype: Which antigen it targets is not known. Within one base of it there is no much larger clone, and no base qualities were kept.

A further study also used this sample, focusing on yellow fever vaccine responses in identical twins. The second source states: The authors reported that the T cell response to vaccination in identical twins appeared partly convergent and partly personalized. In identical twins, the study followed T cell clones that responded to the vaccine with precision.

The chain is made from TRBV3-1 and TRBJ2-3, with 9 bases matching TRBD2. This TCR was sampled from a woman younger than 30 in good health. Sample: PBMCs. DNA sequence: TGTGCCAGCAATCCGCGGGGGGGCGGCACAGATACGCAGTATTTT. It translates to CASNPRGGGTDTQYF.